These 14 T cell receptor beta chains were sequenced from one sample in a study of blood T cells in healthy people across ages (dated by TCRdb to about 2015). Library prep was done by 5' RACE. The data were produced on an Illumina HiSeq 2500. The second PCR ran for about 7 to 11 cycles and used a J-beta primer mix along with a sample-barcoded 5' primer. Starting from the raw public reads, TCRdb applied fastp trimming at Q25, assembled clones with MiXCR and retained in-frame beta chains. Duplicate CDR3 protein sequences are folded into a single record with the most common DNA and genes. The sample contains 600,000 or so distinct CDR3 sequences, 45% to 55% of them found a single time. 20% to 25% of the sample is taken by the ten largest. Sequencing was done on a sample of blood. The receptors were gathered from an elderly man in good health.

The chain uses TRBV10-3 and TRBJ2-5, with TRBD1 matching over 8 bases. V shed 1 base and J 11 bases; nucleotides not matched to a gene: 15. Germline CDR1 is ENHRY and CDR2 is SYGVKD. The CDR3 totals 16 residues. The CDR3 sequence is CAISEYETGAGNEQYF. The CDR3 DNA reads as TGTGCCATCAGTGAGTACGAGACAGGGGCTGGGAATGAGCAGTACTTC.

The rearrangement uses TRBV12-3 or TRBV12-4 and TRBJ1-2; a possible D gene is TRBD1 (5 bases). Trimming pared 6 bases from V and 1 base from J, leaving 15 bases between. This CDR3 spans 15 amino acids. The CDR3 region is CASSPRAGNNYGYTF. The CDR3 DNA sequence: TGTGCCAGCAGCCCAAGGGCAGGGAATAACTATGGCTACACCTTC.

The chain carries TRBV7-2 and TRBJ2-1; TRBD1 or TRBD2 may be the D gene (6 bases each). The CDR3 extends over 16 amino acids. V shed 1 base and J shed 3 bases, with 13 bases lying between them. Germline V CDR1 and CDR2: SGHTA, FQGNSA. The CDR3 DNA reads as TGTGCCAGCAGCTTAGTGGGGGGCCCGCGCTACAATGAGCAGTTCTTC. It is translated as CASSLVGGPRYNEQFF. Full variable domain (outside the CDR3, taken from reference TRBV7-2 and TRBJ2-1): GAGVSQSPSNKVTEKGKDVELRCDPISGHTALYWYRQSLGQGLEFLIYFQGNSAPDKSGLPSDRFSAERTGGSVSTLTIQRTQQEDSAVYLCASSLVGGPRYNEQFFGPGTRLTVL.

The chain recombines TRBV4-3 with TRBJ2-1; 9 bases match TRBD2. CDR1 and CDR2 (germline): LGHNA, YSLEER. The CDR3 extends over 14 amino acids. Losses at the gene ends were 4 bases for V and 8 bases for J; bases not matched to a gene: 6. CDR3 in DNA: TGCGCCAGCAGCCTTAGACTAGCGGAGGATGAGCAGTTCTTC. It yields the protein CASSLRLAEDEQFF.

Concerning this clonotype itself: Since a much larger clone is just one base distant, this may be a read error. The rearrangement uses TRBV7-2 and TRBJ1-3, with D hard to call. Germline V gene sequence: CDR1 SGHTA, CDR2 FQGNSA. The CDR3 spans 15 residues. The CDR3 sequence is CASSLDPGNGNTTYF. Written as DNA, the CDR3 is TGTGCCAGCAGTTTGGACCCGGGCAACGGAAACACCACATATTTT. The full variable domain, in which reference TRBV7-2 and TRBJ1-3 provide the parts outside the CDR3, is GAGVSQSPSNKVTEKGKDVELRCDPISGHTALYWYRQSLGQGLEFLIYFQGNSAPDKSGLPSDRFSAERTGGSVSTLTIQRTQQEDSAVYLCASSLDPGNGNTTYFGEGSWLTVV.

This sequence joins TRBV7-3 and TRBJ2-1; D is uncertain. This CDR3 is 13 amino acids long. The germline gives CDR1 SGHTA, CDR2 FQGTGA. Trimming left V 5 bases short and J 8 bases short, with 13 bases between. The CDR3 region has the DNA TGTGCCAGCAGCCCCCGACCACCTGATGAGCAGTTCTTC. Its protein is CASSPRPPDEQFF.

V and J are TRBV7-3 and TRBJ1-2, with TRBD1 as a possible D gene (6 bases). CDR1 SGHTA and CDR2 FQGTGA come from the germline V gene. V was trimmed by 8 bases and J by 8 bases, leaving 18 bases between them. The CDR3 contains 13 residues. This chain's CDR3 is CASSPTPGEGYTF. The CDR3 nucleotides read TGTGCCAGCTCCCCCACCCCAGGGGAAGGCTACACCTTC.

This clonotype was detected only a few times. The V call is TRBV27, the J call TRBJ2-4; D tentatively fits TRBD1 or TRBD2 (5 bases each). Trimming left V 6 bases short and J 4 bases short, with 13 bases between. This CDR3 has 14 residues. Germline V gene data show CDR1 as MNHEY and CDR2 as SMNVEV (reference sequence). This chain's CDR3 is CASSPGTVKNIQYF. CDR3 DNA sequence: TGTGCCAGCAGCCCGGGGACGGTTAAAAACATTCAGTACTTC.

The V call is TRBV12-3 or TRBV12-4, the J call TRBJ2-4; either TRBD1 or TRBD2 may fit D (5 bases each). V shed 6 bases and J shed 0 bases, with 12 bases lying between them. The CDR3 has 15 amino acids. The CDR3 bases are TGTGCCAGCAGCGCAACCGGGACAGCCAAAAACATTCAGTACTTC. It encodes CASSATGTAKNIQYF.

This clonotype was picked up one time. This rearrangement joins TRBV9 to TRBJ2-5; 14 bases are a match to TRBD2. The CDR3 has 19 residues. Per the germline V gene, CDR1 is SGDLS and CDR2 is YYNGEE. J was trimmed by 0 bases and V by 2 bases; bases with no gene match: 9. The chain's CDR3 is CASSVGLAGVAGYQETQYF. The CDR3, as DNA: TGTGCCAGCAGCGTGGGACTAGCGGGAGTAGCGGGGTACCAAGAGACCCAGTACTTC.

V is TRBV5-1 and J is TRBJ2-1; 9 nucleotides align to TRBD1. The CDR3 is made up of 16 amino acids. CDR1 and CDR2 (germline): SGHRS, YFSETQ. V was clipped by 2 bases and J by 9 bases; unmatched bases: 12. The CDR3 is CASSFSGTGYESEQFF. The DNA of the CDR3 is TGCGCCAGCAGCTTTTCGGGGACAGGGTATGAAAGTGAGCAGTTCTTC.

The chain carries TRBV9 and TRBJ2-1; TRBD1 agrees at 9 bases. J lost 2 bases, V lost 0 bases, and 9 bases had no gene match. CDR1 is SGDLS and CDR2 is YYNGEE in the germline V gene. The length of the CDR3 is 18 residues. CDR3: CASSVATWGQGAYNEQFF. The CDR3, as DNA: TGTGCCAGCAGCGTAGCTACTTGGGGACAGGGAGCCTACAATGAGCAGTTCTTC.

The J gene is TRBJ2-3, the V gene TRBV4-2; 11 bases align to TRBD2. Per the germline V gene, CDR1 is LGHNA and CDR2 is YNFKEQ. The CDR3 consists of 16 residues. Trimming took 5 bases from V and 3 from J; bases not matched to a gene: 7. CDR3 sequence (DNA): TGTGCCAGCAGCGCAACCGGGACTAGCGGAACAGATACGCAGTATTTT. This codes for CASSATGTSGTDTQYF.

The rearrangement links TRBV7-2 to TRBJ2-1; D not resolved. The J call is in doubt because the DNA end fits TRBJ2-7 better. Germline V CDR1 and CDR2: SGHTA, FQGNSA. The CDR3 spans 17 residues. CDR3 in amino acids: CASSTQDGRSSYNEQYF. The CDR3 bases are TGTGCCAGCAGCACCCAGGACGGACGAAGCTCCTACAATGAGCAGTACTTC.